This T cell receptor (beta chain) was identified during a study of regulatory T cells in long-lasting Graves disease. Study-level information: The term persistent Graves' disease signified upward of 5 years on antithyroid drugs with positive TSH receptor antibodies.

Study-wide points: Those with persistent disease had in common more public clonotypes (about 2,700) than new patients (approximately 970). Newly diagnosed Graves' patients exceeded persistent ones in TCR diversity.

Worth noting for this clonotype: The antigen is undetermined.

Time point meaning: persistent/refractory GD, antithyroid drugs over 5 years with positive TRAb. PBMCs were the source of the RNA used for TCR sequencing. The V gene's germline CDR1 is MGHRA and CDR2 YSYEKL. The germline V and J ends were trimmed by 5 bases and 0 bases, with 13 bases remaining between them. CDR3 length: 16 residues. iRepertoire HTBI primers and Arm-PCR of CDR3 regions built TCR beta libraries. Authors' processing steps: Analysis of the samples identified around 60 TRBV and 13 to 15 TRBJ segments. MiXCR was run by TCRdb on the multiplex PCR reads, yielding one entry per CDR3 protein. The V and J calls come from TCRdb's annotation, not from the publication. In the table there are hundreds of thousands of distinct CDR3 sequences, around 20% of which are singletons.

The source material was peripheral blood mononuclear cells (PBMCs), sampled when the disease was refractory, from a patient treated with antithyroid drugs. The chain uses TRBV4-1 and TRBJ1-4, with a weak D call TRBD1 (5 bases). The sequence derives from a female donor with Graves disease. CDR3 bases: TGCGCCAGCAGCACTCGACAGTCTGCAACTAATGAAAAACTGTTTTTT. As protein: CASSTRQSATNEKLFF.